Shown below are 23 T cell receptor beta chains from a single sample sequenced in a study of cytomegalovirus exposure and HLA in healthy donors. The data were produced by immunoSEQ multiplex PCR, yet TCRdb's version contains in-frame clones alone and is incomplete. Here the sample spans under 200,000 clones, roughly 91% being singletons. Material: PBMCs. Receptors originate from a man aged 18 to 29 in good health and CMV-seropositive.

V gene TRBV18 combines with J gene TRBJ1-1, with D possibly being TRBD1 (6 bases). CDR1 and CDR2 (germline): KGHSH, LQKENI. Trimming stripped 3 bases from V and 0 bases from J, with 14 bases between. The CDR3 is 16 amino acids. For the CDR3, the DNA is TGTGCCAGCTCACCGCTGGACAGCCTCTTGAACACTGAAGCTTTCTTT. It yields the protein CASSPLDSLLNTEAFF.

The chain joins TRBV2 to TRBJ2-7, with 14 nucleotides matching TRBD2. The CDR3 runs 17 residues. Germline V lookup: CDR1 SNHLY, CDR2 FYNNEI. J lost 7 bases, V lost 5 bases, and 13 bases had no gene match. The CDR3 region has the DNA TGTGCCAGCAGTCCCTCCCGGGGACTAGCGGGAGTAGGGGAGCAGTACTTC. This codes for CASSPSRGLAGVGEQYF.

This rearrangement joins TRBV6-5 to TRBJ2-5, with D possibly TRBD1 on 6 matching bases. Per the germline V gene, CDR1 is MNHEY and CDR2 is SVGAGI. The CDR3 length is 13 residues. V shed 7 bases and J shed 4 bases, with 13 bases lying between them. DNA for the CDR3: TGTGCCAGCAAATTACTAGGGGGAGAGACCCAGTACTTC. Its translation: CASKLLGGETQYF.

This chain joins TRBV2 and TRBJ2-2; possible D gene TRBD1, 7 bases. Germline lookup yields CDR1 SNHLY and CDR2 FYNNEI. V was cut by 2 bases and J by 7 bases, with 17 bases left in between. The length of the CDR3 is 16 residues. As DNA, the CDR3 is TGTGCCAGCAGTGAAACGACAGGGAGGTTAGGCGGGGAGCTGTTTTTT. Amino acid sequence: CASSETTGRLGGELFF.

The rearrangement joins TRBV7-6 to TRBJ2-7; TRBD1 agrees at 8 bases. Germline assignment: CDR1 SGHVS and CDR2 FNYEAQ. V lost 5 bases to trimming and J lost 0 bases; unmatched junction nucleotides: 6. This CDR3 comprises 15 residues. The CDR3 loop is CASSRFGQGSYEQYF. The CDR3 DNA is TGTGCCAGCAGCCGTTTTGGACAGGGCTCCTACGAGCAGTACTTC.

This clone appeared once. The V gene is TRBV27, the J gene TRBJ2-2; TRBD2 agrees at 12 bases. The germline V gene has CDR1 MNHEY and CDR2 SMNVEV (reference sequence). The CDR3 has 18 amino acids. J was trimmed by 7 bases and V by 0 bases; bases with no gene match: 9. The CDR3 region is CASSLSGRLAGGDGELFF. CDR3 DNA sequence: TGTGCCAGCAGTTTATCGGGGCGGCTAGCGGGAGGGGACGGGGAGCTGTTTTTT.

The chain joins TRBV5-1 to TRBJ1-1; 7 bases line up with TRBD1. The CDR3 is 15 residues long. Losses at the gene ends were 0 bases for V and 3 bases for J; bases not matched to a gene: 5. Germline CDR1 is SGHRS and CDR2 is YFSETQ. The DNA for the CDR3 is TGCGCCAGCAGCTTGGAGGGGGCGACGTACACTGAAGCTTTCTTT. Its protein product is CASSLEGATYTEAFF.

The chain employs TRBV9 and TRBJ1-2; D might be TRBD1 (5 bases). The CDR3 consists of 16 residues. V gave up 0 bases and J gave up 0 bases, with 12 bases separating them. The germline gives CDR1 SGDLS, CDR2 YYNGEE. CDR3 nucleotide sequence: TGTGCCAGCAGCGTAGGGCCCCAGGGATCTAACTATGGCTACACCTTC. Protein product: CASSVGPQGSNYGYTF.

The chain carries TRBV6-1 and TRBJ2-3, with 10 nucleotides matching TRBD2. This CDR3 contains 17 residues. J gave up 4 bases and V 0 bases, and 7 bases lay outside the gene matches. Germline values: CDR1 MNHNS, CDR2 SASEGT. CDR3 nucleotides: TGTGCCAGCAGTGAAGCGCGTCTAGCGGGAGTCTCAGATACGCAGTATTTT. Translated: CASSEARLAGVSDTQYF.

The chain carries TRBV21-1 and TRBJ1-1. TRBV21-1 is deemed a pseudogene. The CDR3 contains 16 residues. This CDR3 reads CASSNCGGTMNTEAFF. The CDR3 bases are TGTGCCAGCAGCAATTGTGGGGGGACGATGAACACTGAAGCTTTCTTT.

V gene TRBV28 combines with J gene TRBJ1-2, with unresolved D. Germline assignment: CDR1 MDHEN and CDR2 SYDVKM. The CDR3 is made up of 13 amino acids. The V gene lost 3 bases and the J gene lost 6 bases, with 11 bases spanning the gap. The CDR3 is CASSFTPLDGYTF. As DNA, the CDR3 is TGTGCCAGCAGTTTCACACCCCTGGATGGCTACACCTTC.

This clone was counted a few times. This chain links TRBV6-1 with TRBJ2-7, with D hard to call. The germline V and J ends were trimmed by 1 base and 3 bases, with 13 bases remaining between them. Germline assignment: CDR1 MNHNS and CDR2 SASEGT. The CDR3 consists of 15 residues. The CDR3 DNA sequence: TGTGCCAGCAGTGAAGGGGTCAGGTACGGCTACGAGCAGTACTTC. Its translation is CASSEGVRYGYEQYF.

In its sample, this clone was seen once. The V gene is TRBV28, the J gene TRBJ1-2; the D gene is possibly TRBD1 (6 bases). Germline V gives CDR1 MDHEN, CDR2 SYDVKM. Trimming removed 5 bases from V and 8 bases from J, with 21 bases in between. The CDR3 sequence is 15 residues long. CDR3: CASSLTLGQYGGYTF. DNA for the CDR3: TGTGCCAGCAGTCTTACCTTAGGACAGTATGGGGGCTACACCTTC.

The gene calls are TRBV27 and TRBJ2-7; TRBD1 agrees at 8 bases. V was clipped by 5 bases and J by 2 bases; unmatched bases: 17. Germline V lookup: CDR1 MNHEY, CDR2 SMNVEV (reference sequence). The CDR3 sequence is 18 residues long. For the CDR3, the DNA is TGTGCCAGCAGTCTAAAGTCCGCCGGGACAGGCATCCCCTACGAGCAGTACTTC. This translates into CASSLKSAGTGIPYEQYF.

About this clone itself: Other DNA sequences in this sample translate to the same CDR3. The chain joins TRBV6-5 to TRBJ1-5; a possible D gene is TRBD1 (5 bases). Trimming left V 0 bases short and J 5 bases short, with 5 bases between. Per the germline V gene, CDR1 is MNHEY and CDR2 is SVGAGI. The CDR3 is 13 residues long. The CDR3 DNA follows: TGTGCCAGCAGTTACTCAGGGGATCAGCCCCAGCATTTT. Protein: CASSYSGDQPQHF.

The V gene is TRBV10-1, the J gene TRBJ2-1, with D possibly TRBD1 on 5 matching bases. The V end lost 5 bases, the J end lost 5 bases, and 13 bases lay between the germline ends. In germline, CDR1 is WNHNN, CDR2 SYGVQD (reference sequence). This CDR3 contains 14 residues. This CDR3 reads CASSKLQEDNEQFF. CDR3 DNA sequence: TGCGCCAGCAGTAAATTACAGGAAGACAATGAGCAGTTCTTC.

V usage is TRBV27 and J usage is TRBJ2-7, with 9 bases that match TRBD1. CDR1 is MNHEY and CDR2 is SMNVEV in the germline V gene (reference sequence). The CDR3 extends over 15 amino acids. V lost 5 bases and J lost 6; bases outside the gene matches: 11. The CDR3 loop reads CASSLLGTGLGEQYF. The CDR3 DNA sequence: TGTGCCAGCAGTCTCCTCGGGACAGGGTTGGGCGAGCAGTACTTC.

This clone has more than one count but fewer than ten. The chain combines TRBV7-9 with TRBJ2-2, with unresolved D. Germline V gene sequence: CDR1 SEHNR, CDR2 FQNEAQ (reference sequence). V lost 0 bases, J lost 9 bases, and 8 bases lay in between. This CDR3 has 13 residues. Written as DNA, the CDR3 is TGTGCCAGCAGCTTAGCGCTAGAAAGGGAGCTGTTTTTT. Protein sequence: CASSLALERELFF.

The chain has TRBV10-1 and TRBJ1-5; TRBD1 aligns across 8 bases. The CDR3 spans 15 residues. CDR1 is WNHNN, CDR2 SYGVQD, per germline (reference sequence). V trimming: 3 bases; J trimming: 6 bases; junction bases outside the gene matches: 7. CDR3 DNA: TGCGCCAGCAGTGAAGGCAGGGGGCTAACTCAGCCCCAGCATTTT. Translated, it gives CASSEGRGLTQPQHF.

The chain combines TRBV10-2 with TRBJ2-7; TRBD1 is a possible D gene (5 bases). The CDR3 is made up of 15 amino acids. Trimming shortened V by 2 bases and J by 5 bases, and 16 bases separated the two germline ends. Germline CDR1 WSHSY, CDR2 SAAADI. CDR3 in DNA: TGCGCCAGCAGTGAGCAAAGCCCCCAGGGCCACGAGCAGTACTTC. Its protein product is CASSEQSPQGHEQYF.

The rearrangement joins TRBV28 to TRBJ2-5; 9 nucleotides line up with TRBD1. Trimming cost V 1 base and J 7 bases; bases outside gene matches: 7. The CDR3 is 15 amino acids. Per the germline V gene, CDR1 is MDHEN and CDR2 is SYDVKM. CDR3 region: CASSLSDRGGGTQYF. The CDR3 DNA reads as TGTGCCAGCAGTTTATCGGACAGGGGTGGGGGGACCCAGTACTTC.

The chain couples TRBV2 to TRBJ1-1, with a possible D match to TRBD1 (5 bases). The V end lost 7 bases, the J end lost 1 base, and 10 bases lay between the germline ends. Germline V lookup: CDR1 SNHLY, CDR2 FYNNEI. This CDR3 contains 13 residues. For the CDR3, the DNA is TGTGCCAGCATAATAACAGGGAACACTGAAGCTTTCTTT. It is translated as CASIITGNTEAFF.

The chain combines TRBV27 with TRBJ2-7; 9 bases line up with TRBD1. Germline loops: CDR1 MNHEY, CDR2 SMNVEV (reference sequence). Trimming at V came to 8 bases and at J to 7 bases, leaving 12 bases not matched to a gene. The CDR3 consists of 14 residues. CDR3 in DNA: TGTGCCAGCCTCCGGGACAGGGTGCCCCTAGAGCAGTACTTC. Translating gives CASLRDRVPLEQYF.